The entry below gives a single T cell receptor beta chain sequence along with its context. What it binds is not known. These data belong to a study of graft-versus-host responses after intestinal transplantation. About the research overall: Multivisceral, liver-intestinal, or isolated intestinal grafts were transplanted into recipients. All recipients got anti-thymocyte globulin induction, then tacrolimus and steroids for 2 to 4 years. Notes on the study in general: Recipient marrow showed GvH clones, some seen first in ileum or blood. HvG clone declines early post-transplant were associated with peak circulating GvH levels.

Clones were read by immunoSEQ multiplex PCR, and TCRdb kept only the in-frame ones, dropping some. Of approximately 92,000 clones in the sample, under 95% were seen once. The sequenced sample was unstimulated CD8+ T cells sorted from spleen or lymph node cells, obtained before intestinal transplant. The clonotype comes from a human donor who received an intestinal transplant.

CDR3 DNA: TGCGCCACTAGGGGTAGCTCCTACGAGCAGTACTTC. Amino acids: CATRGSSYEQYF. The rearrangement uses TRBV5-1 and TRBJ2-7, with D possibly matching TRBD1 (5 bases). Germline lookup yields CDR1 SGHRS and CDR2 YFSETQ. This CDR3 comprises 12 residues. The V end was cut by 9 bases, the J end by 0 bases, with 10 bases between.